Listed here are 13 T cell receptor beta chains from one sample, sequenced in a study of control samples from healthy donors and cancer patients. TCRdb's copy holds only in-frame clones and misses some; the assay was immunoSEQ multiplex PCR. The sample lists some 120,000 clones, more than 75% occurring once. Sequencing was done on a sample of blood. The receptors here all came from a man aged 30 to 39 in good health.

CDR3 loop: CASSGMRVGIQYF. Written as DNA, the CDR3 is TGTGCCAGCTCCGGGATGCGGGTAGGCATTCAGTACTTC. The J gene is TRBJ2-4, the V gene TRBV5-6, with D possibly matching TRBD2 (5 bases). The CDR3 length is 13 residues. Germline loops: CDR1 SGHDT, CDR2 YYEEEE. Trimming stripped 7 bases from V and 9 bases from J, with 17 bases between.

The chain joins TRBV11-3 to TRBJ2-1, with a weak D call TRBD1 (7 bases). V shed 2 bases and J shed 8 bases, with 19 bases lying between them. The CDR3 length is 16 residues. Germline V gene data show CDR1 as SGHNT and CDR2 as YENEEA. The CDR3 is CASSLYRGGVNHEQFF. The CDR3 region has the DNA TGTGCCAGCAGCTTATACAGGGGAGGAGTGAATCATGAGCAGTTCTTC.

The chain combines TRBV5-8 with TRBJ1-4; D not resolved. The germline gives CDR1 SGHTS, CDR2 YDEGEE. The CDR3 length is 18 residues. V was shortened by 2 bases and J by 0 bases, with 17 bases between the two germline ends. The CDR3 bases are TGTGCCAGCAGCTTCCGAACGGCTTCCGAGGCAACTAATGAAAAACTGTTTTTT. Protein: CASSFRTASEATNEKLFF.

The chain has TRBV7-3 and TRBJ2-3; perhaps TRBD1 as D (6 bases). Germline-derived CDR1 and CDR2 are SGHTA and FQGTGA. V lost 5 bases to trimming and J lost 4 bases, with 16 bases between them. The CDR3 spans 15 residues. CDR3 sequence: CASSPDRSVADTQYF. Written as DNA, the CDR3 is TGTGCCAGCAGCCCGGACAGATCGGTCGCAGATACGCAGTATTTT.

The chain couples TRBV7-8 to TRBJ2-7; the D call may be TRBD1 or TRBD2 (5 bases each). Per the germline V gene, CDR1 is SGHVS and CDR2 is FQNEAQ. The CDR3 contains 13 residues. Trimming took 5 bases from V and 3 from J, leaving 11 bases between them. This CDR3 reads CASSLRDRYEQYV. The CDR3 region has the DNA TGTGCCAGCAGCCTCCGGGACCGCTACGAGCAGTACGTC.

The CDR3 here is CASSTGARGPTNEKLFF. DNA for the CDR3: TGTGCCAGTAGTACGGGGGCGCGGGGACCAACTAATGAAAAACTGTTTTTT. The J gene is TRBJ1-4, the V gene TRBV19, with D perhaps matching TRBD1 (6 bases). Germline lookup yields CDR1 LNHDA and CDR2 SQIVND (reference sequence). The CDR3 has 17 residues. V shed 4 bases and J shed 0 bases, with 15 bases lying between them.

This clone has only a few counts. The chain has TRBV6-5 and TRBJ1-1, with D perhaps matching TRBD1 (6 bases). V lost 5 bases and J lost 4, with 17 bases in between. Germline assignment: CDR1 MNHEY and CDR2 SVGAGI. This CDR3 has 15 residues. Here the CDR3 DNA reads TGTGCCAGCAGTAACCTGGGGCGGGGGGCCACTGAAGCTTTCTTT. This codes for CASSNLGRGATEAFF.

The chain couples TRBV24-1 to TRBJ2-3; perhaps TRBD1 as D (7 bases). The CDR3 spans 17 residues. V shed 1 base and J shed 2 bases, with 15 bases lying between them. Germline CDR1 and CDR2: KGHDR and SFDVKD. The DNA for the CDR3 is TGTGCCACCAGTGATTTTGGAGGGGGCGATTTCACAGATACGCAGTATTTT. Translating gives CATSDFGGGDFTDTQYF.

The chain joins TRBV5-8 to TRBJ1-5; TRBD1 matches at 10 bases. J was trimmed by 7 bases and V by 3 bases; bases with no gene match: 4. The length of the CDR3 is 14 residues. Per germline, CDR1 SGHTS and CDR2 YDEGEE. The CDR3 DNA reads as TGTGCCAGCAGCTCGGACAGGGGGACCCAGCCCCAGCATTTT. Encoded protein: CASSSDRGTQPQHF.

The rearrangement uses TRBV5-8 and TRBJ1-1; D uncertain. This CDR3 is 13 amino acids long. Trimming shortened V by 0 bases and J by 4 bases, and 7 bases separated the two germline ends. In germline, CDR1 is SGHTS, CDR2 YDEGEE. The CDR3: CASSLGRGTEAFF. In nucleotides, the CDR3 is TGTGCCAGCAGCTTGGGTCGGGGCACTGAAGCTTTCTTT.

V and J are TRBV19 and TRBJ1-5; D remains unclear. The CDR3 covers 15 residues. CDR1 is LNHDA, CDR2 SQIVND, per germline (reference sequence). The V end was cut by 6 bases, the J end by 2 bases, with 14 bases between. CDR3 region: CASSWGPYGNQPQHF. The CDR3 DNA is TGTGCCAGTAGCTGGGGTCCTTATGGCAATCAGCCCCAGCATTTT. The variable domain in full, with the rest retrieved from reference TRBV19 and TRBJ1-5, is DGGITQSPKYLFRKEGQNVTLSCEQNLNHDAMYWYRQDPGQGLRLIYYSQIVNDFQKGDIAEGYSVSREKKESFPLTVTSAQKNPTAFYLCASSWGPYGNQPQHFGDGTRLSIL.

The V call is TRBV4-1, the J call TRBJ2-2, with a possible D match to TRBD2 (6 bases). The CDR3 contains 17 residues. The ends were cut back, 4 bases at V and 7 bases at J, with 22 bases in the middle. Germline assignment: CDR1 MGHRA and CDR2 YSYEKL. The DNA of the CDR3 is TGCGCCAGCAGCCCTGGCGCCCGGGCGGGGTCATACGGGGAGCTGTTTTTT. Its protein product is CASSPGARAGSYGELFF.

The V gene is TRBV10-3, the J gene TRBJ1-2; maybe TRBD1 (6 bases). Germline assignment: CDR1 ENHRY and CDR2 SYGVKD. The CDR3 loop spans 14 amino acids. V was trimmed by 7 bases and J by 4 bases, leaving 16 bases between them. As DNA, the CDR3 is TGTGCCATCAATTCGGCAGGGGCGGCCTATGGCTACACCTTC. Translated, it gives CAINSAGAAYGYTF.